Below are 10 T cell receptor beta chains sequenced from a single sample in a study of human T cells and chemical hapten exposure. TCRdb independently ran MiXCR on the RACE reads; one entry per CDR3 protein. The data contain fewer than 100,000 distinct CDR3 sequences, roughly 11% of them singletons. Time point defined: patch test 2, 6 weeks after DPC sensitization. As to treatment: therapeutic diphenylcyclopropenone sensitization with weekly scalp DPC. Specimen: whole blood, collected in connection with sensitization to the hapten diphenylcyclopropenone (DPC). These receptors were taken from a man between 18 and 35 years old with alopecia areata. Some clones in this sample may be carry-over from other donors' samples.

This clonotype has just a few counts. This chain connects TRBV11-2 to TRBJ2-3, with D perhaps matching TRBD2 (7 bases). Germline lookup yields CDR1 SGHAT and CDR2 FQNNGV. CDR3 length equals 12 residues. V shed 4 bases and J shed 9 bases, with 11 bases lying between them. For the CDR3, the DNA is TGTGCCAGCAGCTGGGGAGGGGGGACGCAGTATTTT. Protein sequence: CASSWGGGTQYF.

The chain has TRBV7-9 and TRBJ1-1; a weak D match, TRBD1 (5 bases). The CDR3 covers 14 residues. Per the germline V gene, CDR1 is SEHNR and CDR2 is FQNEAQ (reference sequence). Trimming pared 2 bases from V and 5 bases from J, leaving 12 bases between. CDR3 in DNA: TGTGCCAGCAGCTTACAGGGAATAGGAACTGAAGCTTTCTTT. Translating it yields CASSLQGIGTEAFF.

This clonotype has just a few counts. The rearrangement links TRBV5-1 to TRBJ2-5; unclear D gene. CDR1 is SGHRS, CDR2 YFSETQ, per germline. V lost 0 bases and J 3 bases, leaving 9 bases between the germline ends. The length of the CDR3 is 14 residues. The CDR3 nucleotides are TGCGCCAGCAGCTTGGGGGTGATAAAAGAGACCCAGTACTTC. Translation gives CASSLGVIKETQYF.

There are many counts of this clonotype. CDR3 DNA sequence: TGTGCCATCAGCGCAGAACCAGGGGAGACCCAGTACTTC. This translates into CAISAEPGETQYF. The rearrangement joins TRBV10-3 to TRBJ2-5; D perhaps matches TRBD1 (5 bases). The V gene lost 6 bases and the J gene lost 5 bases, with 13 bases spanning the gap. The germline CDR1 and CDR2 sequences are ENHRY and SYGVKD. This CDR3 has 13 amino acids.

In its sample, this clonotype was seen many times. V gene TRBV2 combines with J gene TRBJ2-2; TRBD1 aligns across 10 bases. Germline V lookup: CDR1 SNHLY, CDR2 FYNNEI. The J segment lost 7 bases and the V segment lost 1 base, leaving 3 bases of the junction unmatched. There are 15 residues in the CDR3. The CDR3 sequence: CASSEVGQGNGELFF. The DNA for the CDR3 is TGTGCCAGCAGTGAAGTGGGACAGGGGAACGGGGAGCTGTTTTTT.

The table lists this clonotype with a few counts. The genes are TRBV7-3 and TRBJ1-1; D ambiguous. CDR3 length equals 14 residues. V shed 5 bases and J shed 1 base, with 11 bases lying between them. Germline CDR1 reads SGHTA; CDR2 reads FQGTGA. The DNA for the CDR3 is TGTGCCAGCAGCGCTGATGCCGGGAACACTGAAGCTTTCTTT. Translation gives CASSADAGNTEAFF.

The chain links TRBV6-2 or TRBV6-3 to TRBJ1-1, with D uncertain. Trimming cost V 1 base and J 1 base, with 4 bases left between them. The CDR3 is 13 residues long. Germline-derived CDR1 and CDR2 are MNHEY and SVGEGT. CDR3 nucleotides: TGTGCCAGCAGTTACTTCCAGAACACTGAAGCTTTCTTT. Translating it yields CASSYFQNTEAFF.

This clonotype was counted a few times. The gene calls are TRBV28 and TRBJ1-4; D unclear. Trimming stripped 5 bases from V and 11 bases from J, with 15 bases between. Germline V gene sequence: CDR1 MDHEN, CDR2 SYDVKM. This CDR3 has 13 residues. As DNA, the CDR3 is TGTGCCAGCAGTATATCTTCGACTTTGAAACTGTTTTTT. Amino acid sequence: CASSISSTLKLFF.

The chain carries TRBV9 and TRBJ2-7; 7 positions agree with TRBD2. Trimming removed 4 bases from V and 6 bases from J; junction bases left unmatched: 7. Germline loops: CDR1 SGDLS, CDR2 YYNGEE. This CDR3 is built from 13 residues. The CDR3 DNA reads TGTGCCAGCAGCCTACGTCCGGGAGGCGAGCAGTACGTC. Protein product: CASSLRPGGEQYV.

This clonotype has just a few counts. This sequence joins TRBV29-1 and TRBJ1-1; 11 bases fit TRBD1. V lost 3 bases to trimming and J lost 2 bases; unmatched junction nucleotides: 2. Germline loops: CDR1 SQVTM, CDR2 ANQGSEA. The CDR3 extends over 14 amino acids. Here the CDR3 reads CSVDWTGGNTEAFF. In nucleotides, the CDR3 is TGCAGCGTTGATTGGACAGGGGGCAACACTGAAGCTTTCTTT.